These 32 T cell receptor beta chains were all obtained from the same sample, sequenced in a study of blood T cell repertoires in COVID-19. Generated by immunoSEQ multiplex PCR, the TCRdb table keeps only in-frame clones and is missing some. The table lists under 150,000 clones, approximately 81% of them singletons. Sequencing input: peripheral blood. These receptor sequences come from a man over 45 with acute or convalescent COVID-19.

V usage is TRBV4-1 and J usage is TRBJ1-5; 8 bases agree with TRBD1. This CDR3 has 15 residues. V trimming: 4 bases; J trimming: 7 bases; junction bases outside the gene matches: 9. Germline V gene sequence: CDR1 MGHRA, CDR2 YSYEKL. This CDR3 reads CASSLIDRGDQPQHF. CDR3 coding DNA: TGCGCCAGCAGCCTGATTGACAGGGGAGACCAGCCCCAGCATTTT.

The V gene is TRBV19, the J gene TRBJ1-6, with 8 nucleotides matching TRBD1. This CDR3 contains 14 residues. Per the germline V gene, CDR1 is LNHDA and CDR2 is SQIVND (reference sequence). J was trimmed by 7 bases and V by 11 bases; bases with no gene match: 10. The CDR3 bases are TGTGCCGGACGACGGACAGGGCCCAATTCACCCCTCCACTTT. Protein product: CAGRRTGPNSPLHF. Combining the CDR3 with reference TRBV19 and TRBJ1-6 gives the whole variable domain DGGITQSPKYLFRKEGQNVTLSCEQNLNHDAMYWYRQDPGQGLRLIYYSQIVNDFQKGDIAEGYSVSREKKESFPLTVTSAQKNPTAFYLCAGRRTGPNSPLHFGNGTRLTVT.

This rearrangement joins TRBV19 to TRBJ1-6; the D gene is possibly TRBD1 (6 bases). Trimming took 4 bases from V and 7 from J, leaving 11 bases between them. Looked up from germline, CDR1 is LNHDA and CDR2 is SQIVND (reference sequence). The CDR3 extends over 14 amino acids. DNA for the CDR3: TGTGCCAGTAGTACCGGGACAACCAATTCACCCCTCCACTTT. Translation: CASSTGTTNSPLHF. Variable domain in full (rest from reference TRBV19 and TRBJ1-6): DGGITQSPKYLFRKEGQNVTLSCEQNLNHDAMYWYRQDPGQGLRLIYYSQIVNDFQKGDIAEGYSVSREKKESFPLTVTSAQKNPTAFYLCASSTGTTNSPLHFGNGTRLTVT.

In DNA form, the CDR3 reads TGTGCCAGCAGCTTAGTTACAGGGGCTGAAGCTTTCTTT. Translated, it gives CASSLVTGAEAFF. This chain uses TRBV7-3 with TRBJ1-1, with 7 bases that match TRBD1. Unmatched junction bases numbered 3, after V lost 2 bases and J lost 6 bases. The CDR3 is 13 residues long. Germline loops: CDR1 SGHTA, CDR2 FQGTGA. Combining the CDR3 with reference TRBV7-3 and TRBJ1-1 gives the whole variable domain GAGVSQTPSNKVTEKGKYVELRCDPISGHTALYWYRQSLGQGPEFLIYFQGTGAADDSGLPNDRFFAVRPEGSVSTLKIQRTERGDSAVYLCASSLVTGAEAFFGQGTRLTVV.

CDR3 sequence (DNA): TGTGCCAGCAGTACCGGGATCGGCGCTTTCTTT. Amino acid sequence: CASSTGIGAFF. This rearrangement joins TRBV6-5 to TRBJ1-1; no definite D call. CDR1 MNHEY and CDR2 SVGAGI come from the germline V gene. Trimming took off 5 bases at V and 11 bases at J, with 12 bases between the two ends. CDR3 length: 11 amino acids.

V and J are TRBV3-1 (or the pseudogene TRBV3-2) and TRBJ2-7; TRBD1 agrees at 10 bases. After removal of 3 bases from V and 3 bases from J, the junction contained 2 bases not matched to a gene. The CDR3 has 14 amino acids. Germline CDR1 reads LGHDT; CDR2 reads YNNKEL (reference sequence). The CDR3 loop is CASSHGQGDYEQYV. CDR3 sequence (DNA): TGTGCCAGCAGCCACGGACAGGGGGACTACGAGCAGTACGTC.

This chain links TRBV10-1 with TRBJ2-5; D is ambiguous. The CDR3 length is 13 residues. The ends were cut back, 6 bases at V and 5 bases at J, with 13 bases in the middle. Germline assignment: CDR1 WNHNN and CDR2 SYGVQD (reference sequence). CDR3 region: CASSPRMSETQYF. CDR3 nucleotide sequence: TGCGCCAGCAGCCCTCGTATGTCGGAGACCCAGTACTTC.

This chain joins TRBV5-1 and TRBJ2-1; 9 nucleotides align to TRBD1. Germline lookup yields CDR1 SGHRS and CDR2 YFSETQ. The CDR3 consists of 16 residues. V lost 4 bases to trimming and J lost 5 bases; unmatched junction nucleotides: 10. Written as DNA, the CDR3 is TGCGCCAGCAGCCTCTTCGGGACAGGGACCAACAATGAGCAGTTCTTC. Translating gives CASSLFGTGTNNEQFF.

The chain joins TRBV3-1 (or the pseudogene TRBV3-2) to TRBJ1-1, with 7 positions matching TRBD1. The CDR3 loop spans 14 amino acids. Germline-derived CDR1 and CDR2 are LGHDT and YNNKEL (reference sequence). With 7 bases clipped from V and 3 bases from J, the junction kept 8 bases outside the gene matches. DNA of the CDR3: TGTGCCAGCACTCTAGGGACAGCTCACACTGAAGCTTTCTTT. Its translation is CASTLGTAHTEAFF.

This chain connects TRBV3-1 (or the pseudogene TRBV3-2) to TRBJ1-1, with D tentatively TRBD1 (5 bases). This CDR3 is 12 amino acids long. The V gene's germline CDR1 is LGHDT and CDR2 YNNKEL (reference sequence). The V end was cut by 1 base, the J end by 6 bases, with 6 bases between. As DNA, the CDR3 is TGTGCCAGCAGCCAAGGGGGGGCTGAAGCTTTCTTT. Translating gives CASSQGGAEAFF.

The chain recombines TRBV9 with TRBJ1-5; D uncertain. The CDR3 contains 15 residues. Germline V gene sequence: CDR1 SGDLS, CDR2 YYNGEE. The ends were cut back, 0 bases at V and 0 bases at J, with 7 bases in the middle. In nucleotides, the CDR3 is TGTGCCAGCAGCGTAGATCCTTATAGCAATCAGCCCCAGCATTTT. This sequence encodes CASSVDPYSNQPQHF.

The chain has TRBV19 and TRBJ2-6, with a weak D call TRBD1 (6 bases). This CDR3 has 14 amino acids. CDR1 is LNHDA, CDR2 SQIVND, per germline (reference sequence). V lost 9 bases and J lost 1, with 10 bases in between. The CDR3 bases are TGTGCCAGCGAAACAGGGTCTGGGGCCAACGTCCTGACTTTC. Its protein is CASETGSGANVLTF.

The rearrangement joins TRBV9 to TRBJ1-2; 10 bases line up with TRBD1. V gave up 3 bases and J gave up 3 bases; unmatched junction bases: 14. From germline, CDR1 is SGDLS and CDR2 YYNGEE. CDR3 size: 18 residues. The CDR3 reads CASSASVSFDRGHYGYTF. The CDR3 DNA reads TGTGCCAGCAGCGCCTCCGTAAGTTTCGACAGGGGGCACTATGGCTACACCTTC. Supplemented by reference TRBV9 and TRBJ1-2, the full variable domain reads DSGVTQTPKHLITATGQRVTLRCSPRSGDLSVYWYQQSLDQGLQFLIQYYNGEERAKGNILERFSAQQFPDLHSELNLSSLELGDSALYFCASSASVSFDRGHYGYTFGSGTRLTVV.

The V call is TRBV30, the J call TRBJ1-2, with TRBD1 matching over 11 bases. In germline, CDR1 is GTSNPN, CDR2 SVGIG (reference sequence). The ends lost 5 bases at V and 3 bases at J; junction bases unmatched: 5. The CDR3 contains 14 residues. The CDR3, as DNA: TGTGCCTGGGTCGGGACAGGGGGATACTATGGCTACACCTTC. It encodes CAWVGTGGYYGYTF.

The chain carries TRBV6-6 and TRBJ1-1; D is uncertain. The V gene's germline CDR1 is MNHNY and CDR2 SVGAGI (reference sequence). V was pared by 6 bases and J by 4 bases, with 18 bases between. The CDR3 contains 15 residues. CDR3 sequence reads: CASRPDSRFSTEAFF. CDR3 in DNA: TGTGCCAGCAGGCCAGACTCCCGGTTCAGCACTGAAGCTTTCTTT.

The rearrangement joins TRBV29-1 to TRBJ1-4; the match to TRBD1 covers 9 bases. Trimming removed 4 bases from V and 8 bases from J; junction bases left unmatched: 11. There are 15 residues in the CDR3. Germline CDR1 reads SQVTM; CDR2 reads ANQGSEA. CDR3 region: CSVVDRGVSHEKLFF. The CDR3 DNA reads TGCAGCGTTGTGGACAGGGGAGTCAGTCACGAAAAACTGTTTTTT.

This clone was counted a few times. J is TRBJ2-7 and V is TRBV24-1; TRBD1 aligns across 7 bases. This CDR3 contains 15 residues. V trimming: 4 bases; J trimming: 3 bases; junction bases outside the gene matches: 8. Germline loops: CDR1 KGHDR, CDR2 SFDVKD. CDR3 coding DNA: TGTGCCACCAGTGACCCGGCGGACAGGCTCTACGAGCAGTACTTC. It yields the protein CATSDPADRLYEQYF.

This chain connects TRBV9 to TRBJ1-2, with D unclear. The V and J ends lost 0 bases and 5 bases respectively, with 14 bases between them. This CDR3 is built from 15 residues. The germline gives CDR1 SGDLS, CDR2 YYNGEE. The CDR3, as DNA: TGTGCCAGCAGCGTAGACGACGGGGATGTGTATGGCTACACCTTC. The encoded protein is CASSVDDGDVYGYTF.

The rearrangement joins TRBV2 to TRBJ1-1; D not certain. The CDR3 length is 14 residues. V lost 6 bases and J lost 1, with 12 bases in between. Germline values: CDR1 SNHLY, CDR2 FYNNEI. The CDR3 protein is CASSLYTANTEAFF. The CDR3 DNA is TGTGCCAGCAGCCTCTATACCGCGAACACTGAAGCTTTCTTT. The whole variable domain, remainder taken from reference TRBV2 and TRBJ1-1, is EPEVTQTPSHQVTQMGQEVILRCVPISNHLYFYWYRQILGQKVEFLVSFYNNEISEKSEIFDDQFSVERPDGSNFTLKIRSTKLEDSAMYFCASSLYTANTEAFFGQGTRLTVV.

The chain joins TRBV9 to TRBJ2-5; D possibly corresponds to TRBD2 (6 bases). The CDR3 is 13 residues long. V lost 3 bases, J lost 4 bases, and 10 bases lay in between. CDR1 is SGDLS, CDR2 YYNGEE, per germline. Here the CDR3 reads CASSAGVGETQYF. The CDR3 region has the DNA TGTGCCAGCAGCGCGGGGGTCGGAGAGACCCAGTACTTC.

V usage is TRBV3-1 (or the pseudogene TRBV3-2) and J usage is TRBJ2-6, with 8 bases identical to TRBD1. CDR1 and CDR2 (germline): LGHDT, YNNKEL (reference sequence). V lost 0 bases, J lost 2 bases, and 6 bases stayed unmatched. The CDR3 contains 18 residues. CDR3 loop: CASSQERQGTAGANVLTF. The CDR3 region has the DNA TGTGCCAGCAGCCAAGAAAGACAGGGGACGGCTGGGGCCAACGTCCTGACTTTC.

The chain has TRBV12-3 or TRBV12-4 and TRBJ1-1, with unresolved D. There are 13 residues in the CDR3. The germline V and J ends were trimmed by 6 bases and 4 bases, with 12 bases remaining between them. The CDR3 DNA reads TGTGCCAGCAGGATCCAATTGAGCACTGAAGCTTTCTTT. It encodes CASRIQLSTEAFF.

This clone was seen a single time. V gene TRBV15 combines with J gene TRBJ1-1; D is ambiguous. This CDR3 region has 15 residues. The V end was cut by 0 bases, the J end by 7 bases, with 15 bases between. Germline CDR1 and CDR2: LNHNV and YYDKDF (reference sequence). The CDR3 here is CATSRDRGLGREAFF. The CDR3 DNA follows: TGTGCCACCAGCAGAGATCGAGGGTTAGGGCGTGAAGCTTTCTTT.

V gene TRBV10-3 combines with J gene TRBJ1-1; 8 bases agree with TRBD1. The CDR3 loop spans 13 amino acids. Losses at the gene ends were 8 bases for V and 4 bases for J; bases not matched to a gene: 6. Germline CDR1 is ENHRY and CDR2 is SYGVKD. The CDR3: CAIGQGLGTEAFF. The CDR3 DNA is TGTGCCATCGGACAGGGTCTCGGCACTGAAGCTTTCTTT.

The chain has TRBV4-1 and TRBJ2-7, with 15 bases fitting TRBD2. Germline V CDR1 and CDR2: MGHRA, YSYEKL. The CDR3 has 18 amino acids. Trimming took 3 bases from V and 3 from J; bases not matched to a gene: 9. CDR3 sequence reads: CASSHPPGLAGGDYEQYF. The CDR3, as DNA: TGCGCCAGCAGCCATCCCCCGGGACTAGCGGGGGGAGACTACGAGCAGTACTTC.

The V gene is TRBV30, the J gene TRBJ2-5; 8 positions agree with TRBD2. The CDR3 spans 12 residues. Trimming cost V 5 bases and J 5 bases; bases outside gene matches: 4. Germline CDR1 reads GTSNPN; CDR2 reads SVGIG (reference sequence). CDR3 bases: TGTGCCTGGGCCTCTAGCGGGGAGACCCAGTACTTC. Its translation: CAWASSGETQYF.

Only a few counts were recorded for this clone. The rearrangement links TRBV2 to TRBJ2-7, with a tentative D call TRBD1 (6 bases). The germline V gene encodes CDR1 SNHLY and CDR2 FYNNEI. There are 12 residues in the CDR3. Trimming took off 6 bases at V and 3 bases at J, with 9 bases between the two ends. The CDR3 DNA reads TGTGCCAGCAGACAGGGATTCTACGAGCAGTACTTC. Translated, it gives CASRQGFYEQYF.

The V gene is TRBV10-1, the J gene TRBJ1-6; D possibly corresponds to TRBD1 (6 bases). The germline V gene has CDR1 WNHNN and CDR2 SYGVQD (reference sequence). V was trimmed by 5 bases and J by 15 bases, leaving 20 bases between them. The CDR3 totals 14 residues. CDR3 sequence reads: CASSTGQTPYGLHF. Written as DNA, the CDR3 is TGCGCCAGCAGTACAGGACAGACACCTTATGGCCTCCACTTT.

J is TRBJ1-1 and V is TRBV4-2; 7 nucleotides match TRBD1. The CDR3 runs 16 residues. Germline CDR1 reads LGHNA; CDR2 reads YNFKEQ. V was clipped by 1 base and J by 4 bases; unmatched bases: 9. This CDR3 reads CASSQVQGRGTTEAFF. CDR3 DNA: TGTGCCAGCAGCCAAGTTCAGGGCAGGGGGACCACTGAAGCTTTCTTT.

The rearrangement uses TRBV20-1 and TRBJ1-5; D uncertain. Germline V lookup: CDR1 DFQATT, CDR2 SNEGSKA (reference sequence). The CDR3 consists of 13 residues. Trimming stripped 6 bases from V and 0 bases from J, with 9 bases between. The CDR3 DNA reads TGCAGTGCGAGTTCGTATAGCAATCAGCCCCAGCATTTT. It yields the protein CSASSYSNQPQHF.

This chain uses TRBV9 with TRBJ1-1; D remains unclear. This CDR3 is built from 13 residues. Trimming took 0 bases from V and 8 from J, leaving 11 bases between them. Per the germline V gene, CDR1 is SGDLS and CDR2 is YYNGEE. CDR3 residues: CASSVAGREEAFF. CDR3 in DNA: TGTGCCAGCAGCGTAGCTGGAAGGGAGGAAGCTTTCTTT.

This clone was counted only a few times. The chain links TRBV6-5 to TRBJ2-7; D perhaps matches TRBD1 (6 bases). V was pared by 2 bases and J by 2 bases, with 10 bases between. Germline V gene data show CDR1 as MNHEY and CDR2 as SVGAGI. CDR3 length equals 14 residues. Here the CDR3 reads CASSYPDSPYEQYV. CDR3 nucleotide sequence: TGTGCCAGCAGTTACCCGGACAGTCCCTACGAGCAGTACGTC.